The 11 T cell receptor beta chains below all came from one sample that was sequenced in a study of OX40 agonist ivuxolimab in advanced cancers. Generated by immunoSEQ multiplex PCR, the TCRdb table keeps only in-frame clones and is missing some. The sample holds tens of thousands of clones; just under 95% are singletons and the top ten take 0.55% to 0.65%. This specimen consisted of CD4+ or CD8+ T cells sorted from blood, obtained in a trial of the OX40 agonist ivuxolimab. The receptor source for this set is an adult with an advanced solid tumor such as melanoma, head and neck, liver or kidney cancer.

The chain joins TRBV18 to TRBJ2-5; 7 bases are a match to TRBD2. Trimming took 10 bases from V and 2 from J; bases not matched to a gene: 7. The CDR3 is 13 amino acids. CDR1 KGHSH and CDR2 LQKENI come from the germline V gene. This CDR3 reads CATVPSGQETQYF. CDR3 nucleotide sequence: TGTGCCACTGTGCCTAGCGGACAAGAGACCCAGTACTTC.

The sample holds a few counts of this clone. This CDR3 is CSAERADTQYF. The CDR3 DNA reads TGCAGTGCGGAGAGGGCAGATACGCAGTATTTT. The V call is TRBV20-1, the J call TRBJ2-3; D may be TRBD2 (5 bases). V shed 6 bases and J shed 4 bases, with 8 bases lying between them. This CDR3 comprises 11 residues. Germline lookup yields CDR1 DFQATT and CDR2 SNEGSKA (reference sequence).

The J gene is TRBJ1-2, the V gene TRBV13; 8 bases align to TRBD1. Germline V gives CDR1 PRHDT, CDR2 FYEKMQ (reference sequence). With 0 bases clipped from V and 7 bases from J, the junction kept 10 bases outside the gene matches. This CDR3 has 16 amino acids. CDR3 nucleotide sequence: TGTGCCAGCAGCTTAGGGGCAGGGGGCACCTTGTTTGGCTACACCTTC. This sequence encodes CASSLGAGGTLFGYTF.

The chain couples TRBV9 to TRBJ1-2; 7 bases map to TRBD1. Germline values: CDR1 SGDLS, CDR2 YYNGEE. The V segment lost 4 bases and the J segment 4 bases; nucleotides outside the gene matches: 10. This CDR3 is 15 amino acids long. The DNA of the CDR3 is TGTGCCAGCAGCCCGTCGACAGGGATTACCTATGGCTACACCTTC. Its translation is CASSPSTGITYGYTF.

The rearrangement uses TRBV13 and TRBJ1-2; TRBD1 agrees at 11 bases. The germline V gene encodes CDR1 PRHDT and CDR2 FYEKMQ (reference sequence). The CDR3 contains 16 residues. The V gene end was trimmed by 6 bases and the J gene end by 7 bases; junction bases not matched to a gene: 13. The CDR3 nucleotides read TGTGCCAGCAGACCCTTTTCGGACAGGGGGCGTCGTGGCTACACCTTC. This translates into CASRPFSDRGRRGYTF.

The CDR3 protein is CASTYELQGTEQFF. The CDR3 DNA reads as TGTGCCAGCACTTACGAGCTACAGGGGACTGAGCAGTTCTTC. The rearrangement uses TRBV2 and TRBJ2-1; 7 bases are shared with TRBD1. The trim removed 7 bases at V and 9 bases at J, leaving 12 bases unmatched. Germline V gene sequence: CDR1 SNHLY, CDR2 FYNNEI. The CDR3 length is 14 residues.

The chain uses TRBV19 and TRBJ1-4; 9 positions agree with TRBD1. Germline CDR1 and CDR2: LNHDA and SQIVND (reference sequence). There are 15 residues in the CDR3. V gave up 4 bases and J gave up 7 bases; unmatched junction bases: 7. CDR3 bases: TGTGCCAGTAGTACCGGGACAGGGAGGGGTGAAAAACTGTTTTTT. Translating gives CASSTGTGRGEKLFF.

This chain joins TRBV18 and TRBJ2-3; 11 bases map to TRBD2. CDR3 length: 17 residues. V shed 6 bases and J 1 base; nucleotides not matched to a gene: 9. The germline CDR1 and CDR2 sequences are KGHSH and LQKENI. The CDR3 protein is CASSELLAGDRTDTQYF. The CDR3 coding sequence is TGTGCCAGCTCTGAACTACTAGCGGGGGACCGCACAGATACGCAGTATTTT.

J is TRBJ1-1 and V is TRBV6-5; unclear D gene. This CDR3 comprises 14 residues. V was shortened by 4 bases and J by 1 base, with 10 bases between the two germline ends. Germline V CDR1 and CDR2: MNHEY, SVGAGI. CDR3 sequence reads: CASSWHGRNTEAFF. In DNA, the CDR3 is TGTGCCAGCAGTTGGCACGGCCGGAACACTGAAGCTTTCTTT.

The chain uses TRBV9 and TRBJ2-7; D is undetermined. With 1 base removed from V and 2 bases from J, the gap between germline ends came to 16 bases. CDR1 is SGDLS, CDR2 YYNGEE, per germline. The length of the CDR3 is 16 residues. CDR3 sequence reads: CASSVFPQGGTYEQYF. CDR3 DNA: TGTGCCAGCAGCGTATTTCCCCAAGGCGGCACCTACGAGCAGTACTTC.

The chain is built from TRBV11-2 and TRBJ2-1, with 8 bases lining up with TRBD2. The CDR3 consists of 15 residues. V was clipped by 4 bases and J by 7 bases; unmatched bases: 9. The germline V gene has CDR1 SGHAT and CDR2 FQNNGV. The CDR3 protein is CASSSRLARINEQFF. The CDR3, as DNA: TGTGCCAGCAGCTCTCGACTAGCGAGGATTAATGAGCAGTTCTTC.